This T cell receptor (beta chain) emerged from a study of OX40 agonist ivuxolimab in advanced cancers. Profiled with immunoSEQ multiplex PCR; TCRdb holds only in-frame clones, not every one. Counted here are about 73,000 clones, 85% to 90% occurring once; the ten biggest clones make up under 0.65%. The cohort excluded patients with autoimmune disease history or systemic immunosuppression. As for this clone: Its antigen remains unknown.

Overall study results and limits: Several nonresponders also turned out to have low normalized T-cell clonal expansion.

With 11 bases clipped from V and 5 bases from J, the junction kept 10 bases outside the gene matches. From germline, CDR1 is LNHDA and CDR2 SQIVND (reference sequence). The CDR3 loop spans 14 amino acids. The chain uses TRBV19 and TRBJ2-2, with TRBD2 identical over 8 bases. The origin of this receptor is an adult with an advanced solid tumor such as melanoma, head and neck, liver or kidney cancer. Material: CD4+ or CD8+ T cells sorted from blood, obtained in a trial of the OX40 agonist ivuxolimab. The chain's CDR3 is CAAGSGSRTGELFF. The DNA of the CDR3 is TGTGCCGCGGGGAGCGGGAGTAGAACCGGGGAGCTGTTTTTT. Using reference TRBV19 and TRBJ2-2 for the parts outside the CDR3, the full variable domain is DGGITQSPKYLFRKEGQNVTLSCEQNLNHDAMYWYRQDPGQGLRLIYYSQIVNDFQKGDIAEGYSVSREKKESFPLTVTSAQKNPTAFYLCAAGSGSRTGELFFGEGSRLTVL.